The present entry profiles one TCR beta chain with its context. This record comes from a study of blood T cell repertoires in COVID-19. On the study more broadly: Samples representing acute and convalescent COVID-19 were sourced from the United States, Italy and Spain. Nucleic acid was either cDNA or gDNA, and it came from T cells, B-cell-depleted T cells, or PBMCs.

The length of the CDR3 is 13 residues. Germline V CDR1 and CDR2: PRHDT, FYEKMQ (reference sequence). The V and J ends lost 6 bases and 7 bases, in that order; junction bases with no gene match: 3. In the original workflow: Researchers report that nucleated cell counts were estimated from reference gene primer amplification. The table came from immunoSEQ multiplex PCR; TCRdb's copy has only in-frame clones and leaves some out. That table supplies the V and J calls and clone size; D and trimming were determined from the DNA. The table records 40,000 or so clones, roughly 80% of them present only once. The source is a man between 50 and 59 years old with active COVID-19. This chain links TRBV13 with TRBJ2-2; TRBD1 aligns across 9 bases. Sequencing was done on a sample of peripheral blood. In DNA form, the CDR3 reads TGTGCCAGCAGTGGACAGGGGTTCGGGGAGCTGTTTTTT. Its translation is CASSGQGFGELFF.